The 5 T cell receptor beta chains below all came from one sample that was sequenced in a study of cytomegalovirus exposure and HLA in healthy donors. The assay was immunoSEQ multiplex PCR, and TCRdb's table has in-frame clones only and misses some. The sample lists some 170,000 clones; around nine tenths were seen once. Sequences were obtained from PBMCs. The receptors derive from a woman younger than 30 in good health and CMV-seropositive.

This clone showed up many times. V usage is TRBV30 and J usage is TRBJ1-2; a possible D gene is TRBD1 (5 bases). In germline, CDR1 is GTSNPN, CDR2 SVGIG (reference sequence). Trimming removed 3 bases from V and 10 bases from J, with 15 bases in between. This CDR3 comprises 12 residues. The CDR3 loop is CAWSELDRSYTF. CDR3 DNA: TGTGCCTGGAGCGAGCTTGACAGATCCTACACCTTC.

Note on this clone: Other DNA sequences in this specimen translate into the identical CDR3. This chain uses TRBV5-1 with TRBJ1-5; D unclear. Trimming took 0 bases from V and 0 from J, leaving 7 bases between them. The CDR3 has 15 amino acids. In germline, CDR1 is SGHRS, CDR2 YFSETQ. Here the CDR3 DNA reads TGCGCCAGCAGCTTGGAGGGAGTTAGCAATCAGCCCCAGCATTTT. The encoded protein is CASSLEGVSNQPQHF.

V is TRBV6-5 and J is TRBJ1-2; 7 nucleotides align to TRBD1. Germline loops: CDR1 MNHEY, CDR2 SVGAGI. The V and J ends lost 2 bases and 6 bases, in that order; junction bases with no gene match: 9. The CDR3 consists of 15 residues. CDR3 loop: CASSYTLTGVHGYTF. CDR3 nucleotide sequence: TGTGCCAGCAGTTACACCCTAACAGGGGTCCATGGCTACACCTTC.

The genes are TRBV18 and TRBJ2-5; 14 bases are a match to TRBD2. The V gene's germline CDR1 is KGHSH and CDR2 LQKENI. After removal of 4 bases from V and 5 bases from J, the junction contained 9 bases not matched to a gene. This CDR3 is built from 17 residues. The CDR3 bases are TGTGCCAGCTCACAACGACTAGCGGGAGGGCGGGCGGAGACCCAGTACTTC. The encoded protein is CASSQRLAGGRAETQYF.

This rearrangement joins TRBV15 to TRBJ2-3, with TRBD2 matching over 11 bases. The trim removed 0 bases at V and 7 bases at J, leaving 9 bases unmatched. Germline CDR1 LNHNV, CDR2 YYDKDF (reference sequence). This CDR3 has 17 amino acids. CDR3 sequence: CATSRDPTSGSGNTQYF. Written as DNA, the CDR3 is TGTGCCACCAGCAGAGATCCCACTAGCGGGAGTGGAAATACGCAGTATTTT.